This T cell receptor (beta chain) was identified during a study of T-cell memory formation after mild COVID-19. Study outcomes and limitations: Some clones that responded were present in memory (sampled pre-infection), which suggests cross-reactive memory joined. Whether second-wave clones peaking at day 37 were SARS-CoV-2 specific went unconfirmed. Contracting clones from day 15 to 85 had balanced CD4/CD8; later expanders favoured CD4+.

The germline V gene encodes CDR1 SGHRS and CDR2 YFSETQ. V was clipped by 5 bases and J by 8 bases, with 16 bases between them. The CDR3 has 13 amino acids. From the 5' RACE reads, TCRdb called clonotypes with MiXCR, one entry per CDR3 protein. The data hold 300,000 or so distinct CDR3 sequences, with roughly 17% observed a single time. This clonotype has a handful of counts. Its antigen is not known. The receptor was derived from a man between 18 and 29 years old who had mild COVID-19 (a few samples of this study predate the infection). Cell type and time point are not known. The specimen sequenced was PBMCs or a T cell subset sorted from them (not recorded which). The chain couples TRBV5-1 to TRBJ1-2; D remains ambiguous. Written as DNA, the CDR3 is TGCGCCAGCAGTGAGGACCCGACCGGGGGCTACACCTTC. Translated: CASSEDPTGGYTF.